This T cell receptor beta chain appears in the sequencing data of a study of CD8+CD57+ T cells in acquired aplastic anemia. Selection for sequencing was limited to patients who had shown CD8+CD57+ cell expansion by flow cytometry. From germline, CDR1 is SGHVS and CDR2 FQNEAQ. V lost 2 bases and J lost 1; bases outside the gene matches: 11. The CDR3 is 18 residues long. The use of genomic DNA as template underpinned the TCR beta VDJ and CDR3 profiling. TCRdb re-analysed the reads in MiXCR, keeping a single row per CDR3 protein. The table records 150,000 to 180,000 distinct CDR3 sequences, roughly 49% of them present only once.

This TCR was sampled from a human donor with aplastic anemia. The chain combines TRBV7-8 with TRBJ2-7, with TRBD2 identical over 10 bases. The sequencing input was sorted CD4+, CD8+, or CD8+CD57+ T cells (not recorded which) from PBMCs. CDR3 sequence: CASSLSTVGLARSYEQYF. In DNA form, the CDR3 reads TGTGCCAGCAGCTTATCTACCGTGGGACTAGCGAGATCCTACGAGCAGTACTTC.